This TCR beta chain was identified during a study of blood T cell repertoires in COVID-19. V gave up 5 bases and J gave up 10 bases, with 18 bases separating them. CDR1 and CDR2 (germline): LNHDA, SQIVND (reference sequence). The length of the CDR3 is 14 residues. Using immunoSEQ multiplex PCR, the repertoire was profiled, and TCRdb retains in-frame clones only, with some absent. This table holds about 38,000 clones, about 88% found once. J is TRBJ2-1 and V is TRBV19; a weak D match, TRBD2 (7 bases). Sequences were obtained from peripheral blood. The origin of this receptor is a man aged 65-85 years with active COVID-19. CDR3 in amino acids: CASSHKGGAGEQFF. The CDR3 DNA reads as TGTGCCAGTAGTCACAAGGGGGGGGCGGGAGAGCAGTTCTTC.